A selection of T cell receptor beta chains follows, all from one sample in a study of CD8+ T cells in alopecia areata. TCRdb's copy holds only in-frame clones and misses some; the assay was immunoSEQ multiplex PCR. This sample has roughly 280,000 clones, with about 60% found just once. The sequencing used CD4+ T cells sorted from blood, collected around week 53, from a patient treated with tofacitinib. All receptors derive from a human donor with alopecia areata. CDR3s include the opening cysteine and the closing phenylalanine or tryptophan. The D gene is left open where the match is weak. Where a row states a size, it is once, few, many or the class of an expanded clone; other rows omit it.

>TRBV5-1|NA|14|once|TRBJ2-5
CASSLQGHQETQYF
TGCGCCAGCAGCTTACAGGGCCACCAAGAGACCCAGTACTTC
>TRBV2|NA|14|NA|TRBJ1-1
CASGAAGMNTEAFF
TGTGCCAGCGGGGCTGCCGGCATGAACACTGAAGCTTTCTTT
>TRBV18|NA|15|few|TRBJ2-4
CASSPEVEVGAGRYF
TGTGCCAGCTCACCAGAAGTTGAGGTTGGGGCTGGTCGGTACTTC
>TRBV7-9|TRBD1|13|NA|TRBJ1-1
CASRRTGVRDAFF
TGTGCCAGCAGGAGGACAGGCGTCCGTGACGCTTTCTTT
>TRBV15|NA|12|once|TRBJ1-5
CATSRGNQPQHF
TGTGCCACCAGCAGGGGCAATCAGCCCCAGCATTTT
>TRBV2|TRBD1|13|NA|TRBJ2-4
CASSENRGNIQYF
TGTGCCAGCAGTGAAAACAGGGGAAACATTCAGTACTTC
>TRBV6-5|NA|15|NA|TRBJ2-3
CASSYSRDSTDTQYF
TGTGCCAGCAGTTACTCTCGGGACAGCACAGATACGCAGTATTTT
>TRBV10-3|NA|13|NA|TRBJ1-4
CAINAGKNEKLFF
TGTGCCATCAACGCAGGGAAAAATGAAAAACTGTTTTTT
>TRBV9|TRBD1|14|NA|TRBJ1-1
CASTRTGMNTEAFF
TGTGCCAGCACGAGGACAGGGATGAACACTGAAGCTTTCTTT
>TRBV2|NA|13|NA|TRBJ1-1
CASSLSDGTEAFF
TGTGCCAGCAGTCTTTCCGACGGGACTGAAGCTTTCTTT
>TRBV14|NA|12|NA|TRBJ2-4
CASSQVRNIQYF
TGTGCCAGCAGCCAAGTACGAAACATTCAGTACTTC
>TRBV30|NA|13|once|TRBJ2-5
CAWSVLSEETQYF
TGTGCCTGGAGTGTACTGTCAGAAGAGACCCAGTACTTC
>TRBV5-6|NA|14|NA|TRBJ1-6
CASSSDRTNSPLHF
TGTGCCAGCAGCTCGGACAGAACAAATTCACCCCTCCACTTT
>TRBV5-1|NA|15|NA|TRBJ2-5
CASSPRTTGQEAQYF
TGCGCCAGCAGCCCCAGAACGACAGGTCAAGAGGCCCAGTACTTC
>TRBV27|TRBD1|15|NA|TRBJ1-1
CASSLKWTGGTEAFF
TGTGCCAGCAGTTTAAAGTGGACAGGGGGCACTGAAGCTTTCTTT
>TRBV29-1|NA|15|NA|TRBJ1-1
CSVVVQIWGNTEAFF
TGCAGCGTTGTGGTCCAGATTTGGGGGAACACTGAAGCTTTCTTT
>TRBV29-1|NA|13|NA|TRBJ1-4
CSVEATGTEKLFF
TGCAGCGTTGAAGCTACCGGGACAGAAAAACTGTTTTTT
>TRBV7-9|NA|16|NA|TRBJ2-6
CASSLGGSQGANVLTF
TGTGCCAGCAGCTTAGGAGGGTCTCAAGGGGCCAACGTCCTGACTTTC
>TRBV4-1|NA|13|few|TRBJ2-6
CASSPPRANVLTF
TGCGCCAGCAGCCCGCCAAGGGCCAACGTCCTGACTTTC
>TRBV29-1|NA|10|NA|TRBJ2-5
CSVAEETQYF
TGCAGCGTTGCGGAAGAGACCCAGTACTTC
>TRBV6-5|NA|12|NA|TRBJ2-1
CASSSEVNEQFF
TGTGCCAGCAGTAGCGAGGTTAATGAGCAGTTCTTC
>TRBV7-6|NA|12|NA|TRBJ2-3
CASSPSTDTQYF
TGTGCCAGCAGTCCCTCCACAGATACGCAGTATTTT
>TRBV4-2|TRBD2|15|NA|TRBJ2-7
CASSQVAGGAYEQYF
TGTGCCAGCAGCCAAGTAGCGGGGGGCGCCTACGAGCAGTACTTC
>TRBV14|NA|13|few|TRBJ2-3
CASSLGATDTQYF
TGTGCCAGCAGCCTCGGGGCCACAGATACGCAGTATTTT
>TRBV7-2|TRBD2|13|many|TRBJ2-1
CASSETSGAEQFF
TGTGCCAGCAGCGAAACTAGCGGGGCTGAGCAGTTCTTC
>TRBV2|NA|13|once|TRBJ2-7
CASSEVGGGEQYF
TGTGCCAGCAGTGAAGTAGGCGGAGGCGAGCAGTACTTC
>TRBV10-3|TRBD1|14|NA|TRBJ1-5
CAISESGGDQPQHF
TGTGCCATCAGTGAGTCAGGGGGCGATCAGCCCCAGCATTTT
>TRBV7-9|NA|11|NA|TRBJ2-3
CASSSTDTQYF
TGTGCCAGCAGCAGCACAGATACGCAGTATTTT
>TRBV7-6|TRBD2|17|few|TRBJ2-1
CASSLVSGGAPYNEQFF
TGTGCCAGCAGCTTAGTTAGCGGGGGGGCCCCCTACAATGAGCAGTTCTTC
>TRBV15|NA|13|NA|TRBJ2-5
CATSSGLQETQYF
TGTGCCACCAGCAGCGGACTACAAGAGACCCAGTACTTC
>TRBV5-1|NA|15|NA|TRBJ1-1
CASSLAHGQPTQAFF
TGCGCCAGCAGCTTGGCCCACGGACAGCCCACCCAAGCTTTCTTT
>TRBV9|TRBD2|16|few|TRBJ2-2
CASSPGLAGGRGELFF
TGTGCCAGCAGCCCCGGACTAGCGGGGGGGCGCGGGGAGCTGTTTTTT
>TRBV7-2|TRBD1|15|few|TRBJ1-1
CASSAGQGMNTEAFF
TGTGCCAGCAGCGCCGGACAGGGAATGAACACTGAAGCTTTCTTT
>TRBV18|NA|14|NA|TRBJ2-7
CASSPPSLTFEQYF
TGTGCCAGCTCACCACCGTCCCTAACTTTTGAGCAGTACTTC
>TRBV30|NA|13|NA|TRBJ1-1
CAWSVTVKGEAFF
TGTGCCTGGAGTGTGACGGTAAAGGGTGAAGCTTTCTTT
>TRBV12-5|NA|11|few|TRBJ2-3
CASGLVTTQYF
TGTGCTAGTGGTTTGGTAACTACGCAGTATTTT
>TRBV4-1|NA|17|NA|TRBJ2-1
CASRLWATGNAISEQFF
TGCGCCAGCAGGCTGTGGGCTACCGGCAACGCTATTAGTGAGCAGTTCTTC
>TRBV29-1|NA|14|NA|TRBJ2-5
CSVAPLLRVETQYF
TGCAGCGTTGCCCCTCTCCTTCGGGTGGAGACCCAGTACTTC
>TRBV29-1|TRBD1|13|once|TRBJ2-7
CSGKGQASYEQYF
TGCAGCGGGAAGGGACAGGCATCCTACGAGCAGTACTTC
>TRBV5-6|NA|12|NA|TRBJ2-3
CASSYLTDTQYF
TGTGCCAGCAGCTATCTCACAGATACGCAGTATTTT
>TRBV7-9|NA|14|NA|TRBJ1-2
CASSPRTDFYGYTF
TGTGCCAGCAGCCCACGGACGGACTTCTATGGCTACACCTTC
>TRBV30|NA|12|few|TRBJ1-2
CAWSGTTKGYTF
TGTGCCTGGAGTGGGACAACGAAAGGCTACACCTTC
>TRBV29-1|TRBD1|16|NA|TRBJ1-2
CSVETFDRGSGYGYTF
TGCAGCGTTGAAACCTTTGACAGGGGCTCGGGATATGGCTACACCTTC
>TRBV29-1|NA|12|NA|TRBJ2-5
CSVVRGVGTQYF
TGCAGCGTTGTCAGGGGCGTTGGGACCCAGTACTTC
>TRBV7-2|NA|16|few|TRBJ1-6
CASSLGQATYNSPLHF
TGTGCCAGCAGCTTAGGACAGGCGACATATAATTCACCCCTCCACTTT
>TRBV18|NA|15|NA|TRBJ1-5
CASSPSGQGLSPQHF
TGTGCCAGCTCACCTTCAGGGCAGGGGCTATCGCCCCAGCATTTT
>TRBV20-1|NA|11|NA|TRBJ2-1
CSAREFPEQFF
TGCAGTGCTAGAGAGTTCCCGGAGCAGTTCTTC
>TRBV5-1|TRBD1|15|NA|TRBJ1-1
CASSLQGGMNTEAFF
TGCGCCAGCAGCTTGCAAGGGGGCATGAACACTGAAGCTTTCTTT
>TRBV5-1|TRBD1|16|few|TRBJ2-6
CASSTGTGSGANVLTF
TGCGCCAGCAGCACCGGGACAGGTTCTGGGGCCAACGTCCTGACTTTC
>TRBV30|NA|11|NA|TRBJ1-1
CATPTGTEAFF
TGTGCCACTCCTACGGGCACTGAAGCTTTCTTT
>TRBV29-1|NA|11|NA|TRBJ2-7
CSVRVSYEQYF
TGCAGCGTTAGAGTAAGCTACGAGCAGTACTTC
>TRBV10-3|NA|14|few|TRBJ2-5
CATRTDRTEETQYF
TGTGCCACGCGAACAGACAGGACGGAAGAGACCCAGTACTTC
>TRBV6-5|NA|14|NA|TRBJ1-2
CASRIPQGSYGYTF
TGTGCCAGCAGAATCCCCCAGGGGAGCTATGGCTACACCTTC
>TRBV5-4|NA|15|few|TRBJ2-4
CASSLGDTDTAQYFF
TGTGCCAGCAGCTTGGGGGACACAGACACTGCACAGTACTTCTTC
>TRBV30|NA|15|NA|TRBJ2-1
CAWSGGRTSYNEQFF
TGTGCCTGGAGCGGAGGGAGGACCTCCTACAATGAGCAGTTCTTC
>TRBV27|NA|12|NA|TRBJ1-1
CAGSPGYTEAFF
TGTGCCGGATCCCCAGGGTACACTGAAGCTTTCTTT
>TRBV30|NA|13|NA|TRBJ1-5
CAWSHENNQPQHF
TGTGCCTGGAGCCACGAAAACAATCAGCCCCAGCATTTT
>TRBV29-1|NA|12|NA|TRBJ2-1
CSVERFYNEQFF
TGCAGCGTTGAGCGGTTCTACAATGAGCAGTTCTTC
>TRBV30|NA|13|few|TRBJ1-3
CAWSVRGLDTIYF
TGTGCCTGGAGTGTAAGGGGTTTGGACACCATATATTTT
>TRBV5-6|NA|15|few|TRBJ1-4
CASSATTGRNEKLFF
TGTGCCAGCAGCGCAACGACAGGCCGTAATGAAAAACTGTTTTTT